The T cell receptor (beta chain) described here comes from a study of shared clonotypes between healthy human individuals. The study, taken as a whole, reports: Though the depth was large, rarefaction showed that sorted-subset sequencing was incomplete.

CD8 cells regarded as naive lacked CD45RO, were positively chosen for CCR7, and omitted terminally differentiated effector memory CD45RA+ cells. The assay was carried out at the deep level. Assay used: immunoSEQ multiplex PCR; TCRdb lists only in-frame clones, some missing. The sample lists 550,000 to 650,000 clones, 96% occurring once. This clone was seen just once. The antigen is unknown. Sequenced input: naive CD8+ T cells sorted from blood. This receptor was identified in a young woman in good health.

The CDR3 nucleotides are TGTGCCAGCAGCTTGGGCGGGAGGCGCCAAGAGACCCAGTACTTC. Translating it yields CASSLGGRRQETQYF. V and J are TRBV11-2 and TRBJ2-5; 8 nucleotides line up with TRBD2. CDR1 and CDR2 (germline): SGHAT, FQNNGV. The CDR3 has 15 amino acids. The junction had 4 bases not matched to a gene; V was cut back by 3 bases and J by 1 base. The entire variable domain, with the rest obtained from reference TRBV11-2 and TRBJ2-5, is as follows: EAGVAQSPRYKIIEKRQSVAFWCNPISGHATLYWYQQILGQGPKLLIQFQNNGVVDDSQLPKDRFSAERLKGVDSTLKIQPAKLEDSAVYLCASSLGGRRQETQYFGPGTRLLVL.